The rows below give T cell receptor beta chains drawn from one sample of a study of cytomegalovirus exposure and HLA in healthy donors. Method: immunoSEQ multiplex PCR; TCRdb's copy keeps in-frame clones and lacks some. The sample's table shows tens of thousands of clones. Sequencing was performed on PBMCs. These receptors were collected from a male donor in good health and CMV-seropositive. CDR3s include the opening cysteine and the closing phenylalanine or tryptophan. The D gene is left open where the match is weak.

CDR3 DNA,CDR3 protein,D gene,V gene,J gene
TGTGCCAGCAGTTCAACAGGGGCTCGTGGTGGCTACACCTTC,CASSSTGARGGYTF,TRBD1,TRBV6-5,TRBJ1-2
TGCGCCAGCAGCTTGGCGGGACAGTCCTCTGGAAACACCATATATTTT,CASSLAGQSSGNTIYF,TRBD1,TRBV5-1,TRBJ1-3
TGCGCCAGCAAAAGGGTACTAGCGGGGGTCGAGCAGTACTTC,CASKRVLAGVEQYF,TRBD2,TRBV5-1,TRBJ2-7
TGTGCCAGCAGCTTGCCAGGACAGGGGTCGGGGAACACTGAAGCTTTCTTT,CASSLPGQGSGNTEAFF,TRBD1,TRBV7-9,TRBJ1-1
TGCGCCAGCAGTCCCCAGGGGTCCCTCTCCTACGAGCAGTACTTC,CASSPQGSLSYEQYF,.,TRBV10-2,TRBJ2-7
TGTGCCAGCAGCACCCTAGACAGGGCGGGCTACACCTTC,CASSTLDRAGYTF,TRBD1,TRBV5-6,TRBJ1-2
TGTGCCAGCAGCACGAGGCGCGGGGACACTGAAGCTTTCTTT,CASSTRRGDTEAFF,.,TRBV7-3,TRBJ1-1
TGTGCCTGGAGGGACAGGGGAGTCTATGGCTACACCTTC,CAWRDRGVYGYTF,TRBD1,TRBV30,TRBJ1-2
TGTGCCAGCAGTGACTCGAACGAAGGAGGCTATGGCTACACCTTC,CASSDSNEGGYGYTF,.,TRBV6-4,TRBJ1-2
TGTGCCTGGAGATCGGAGCGCACAGATACGCAGTATTTT,CAWRSERTDTQYF,.,TRBV30,TRBJ2-3